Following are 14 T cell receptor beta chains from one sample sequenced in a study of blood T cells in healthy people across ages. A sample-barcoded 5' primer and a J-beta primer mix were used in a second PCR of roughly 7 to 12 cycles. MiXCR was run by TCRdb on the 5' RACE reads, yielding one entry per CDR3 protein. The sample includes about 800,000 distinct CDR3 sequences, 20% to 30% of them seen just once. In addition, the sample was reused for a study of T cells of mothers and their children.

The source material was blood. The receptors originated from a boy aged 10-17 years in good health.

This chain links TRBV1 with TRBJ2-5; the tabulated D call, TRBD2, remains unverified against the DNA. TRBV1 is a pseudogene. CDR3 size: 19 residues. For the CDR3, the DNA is TGCACCAGCAGCCCAGAAATTGAGGGACTAGCGGGAAGAGGGGAGACCCAGTACTTC. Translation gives CTSSPEIEGLAGRGETQYF.

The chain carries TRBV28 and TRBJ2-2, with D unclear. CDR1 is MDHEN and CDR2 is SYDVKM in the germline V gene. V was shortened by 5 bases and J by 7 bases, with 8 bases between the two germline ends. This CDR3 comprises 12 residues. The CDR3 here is CASSHPGGELFF. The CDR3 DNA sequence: TGTGCCAGCAGTCACCCAGGCGGGGAGCTGTTTTTT.

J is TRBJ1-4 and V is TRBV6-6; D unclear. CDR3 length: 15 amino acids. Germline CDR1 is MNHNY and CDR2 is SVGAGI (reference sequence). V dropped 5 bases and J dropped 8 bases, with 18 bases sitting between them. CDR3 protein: CASSPSGLTVEKLFF. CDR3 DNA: TGTGCCAGCAGTCCCTCGGGGTTGACGGTCGAAAAACTGTTTTTT.

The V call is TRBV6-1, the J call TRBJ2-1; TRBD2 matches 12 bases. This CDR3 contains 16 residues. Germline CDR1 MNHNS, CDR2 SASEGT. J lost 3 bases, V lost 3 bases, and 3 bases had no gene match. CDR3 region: CASSETSGSLYNEQFF. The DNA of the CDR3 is TGTGCCAGCAGTGAGACTAGCGGGAGTCTCTACAATGAGCAGTTCTTC.

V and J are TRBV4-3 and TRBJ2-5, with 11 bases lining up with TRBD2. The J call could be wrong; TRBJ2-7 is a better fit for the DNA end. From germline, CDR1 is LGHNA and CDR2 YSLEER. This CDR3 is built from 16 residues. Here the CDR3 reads CASSHVGLADSYEQYF. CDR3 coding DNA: TGCGCCAGCAGCCATGTGGGACTAGCGGACTCCTACGAGCAGTACTTC.

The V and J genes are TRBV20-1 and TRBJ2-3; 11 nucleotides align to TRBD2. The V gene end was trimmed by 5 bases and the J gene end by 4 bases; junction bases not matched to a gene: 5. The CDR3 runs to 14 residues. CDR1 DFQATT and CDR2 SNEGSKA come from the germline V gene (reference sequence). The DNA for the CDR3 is TGCAGTGCTGCGACTAGCGGGGCCTCAGATACGCAGTATTTT. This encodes CSAATSGASDTQYF.

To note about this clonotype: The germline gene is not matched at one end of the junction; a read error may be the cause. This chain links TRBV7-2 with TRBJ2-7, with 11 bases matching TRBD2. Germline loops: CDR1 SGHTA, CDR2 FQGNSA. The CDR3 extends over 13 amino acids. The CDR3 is CASSFFVAGLADF. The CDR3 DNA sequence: TGTGCCAGCAGCTTTTTTGTCGCGGGACTAGCGGACTTC.

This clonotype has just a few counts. This chain's CDR3 is CSVEGGIYYGYTF. DNA of the CDR3: TGCAGCGTTGAAGGGGGGATTTACTATGGCTACACCTTC. The chain combines TRBV29-1 with TRBJ1-2, with D tentatively TRBD1 (5 bases). The germline V gene encodes CDR1 SQVTM and CDR2 ANQGSEA. The CDR3 spans 13 residues. Trimming shortened V by 1 base and J by 3 bases, and 9 bases separated the two germline ends.

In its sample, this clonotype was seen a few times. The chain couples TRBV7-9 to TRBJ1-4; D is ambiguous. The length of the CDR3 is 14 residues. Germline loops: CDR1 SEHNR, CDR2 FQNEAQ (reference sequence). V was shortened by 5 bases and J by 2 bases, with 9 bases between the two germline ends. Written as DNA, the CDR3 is TGTGCCAGCAGCCCCGCTCTTACTAATGAAAAACTGTTTTTT. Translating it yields CASSPALTNEKLFF.

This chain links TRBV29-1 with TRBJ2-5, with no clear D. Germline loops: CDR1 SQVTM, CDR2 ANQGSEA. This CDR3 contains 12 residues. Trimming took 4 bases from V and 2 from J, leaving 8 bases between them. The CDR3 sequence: CSVVGKQETQYF. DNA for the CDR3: TGCAGCGTTGTAGGGAAACAAGAGACCCAGTACTTC. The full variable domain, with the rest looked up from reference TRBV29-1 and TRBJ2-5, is SAVISQKPSRDICQRGTSLTIQCQVDSQVTMMFWYRQQPGQSLTLIATANQGSEATYESGFVIDKFPISRPNLTFSTLTVSNMSPEDSSIYLCSVVGKQETQYFGPGTRLLVL.

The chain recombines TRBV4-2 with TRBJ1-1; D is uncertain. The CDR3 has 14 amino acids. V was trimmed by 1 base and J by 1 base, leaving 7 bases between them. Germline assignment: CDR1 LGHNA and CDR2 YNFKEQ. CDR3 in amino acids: CASSQASPNTEAFF. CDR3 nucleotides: TGTGCCAGCAGCCAAGCCTCCCCGAACACTGAAGCTTTCTTT.

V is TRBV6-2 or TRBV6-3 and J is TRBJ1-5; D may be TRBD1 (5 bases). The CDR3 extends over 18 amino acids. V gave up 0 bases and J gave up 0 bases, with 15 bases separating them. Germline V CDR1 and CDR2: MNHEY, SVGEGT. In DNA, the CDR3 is TGTGCCAGCAGTTACTCCGGGACGGCCGTATATAGCAATCAGCCCCAGCATTTT. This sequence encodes CASSYSGTAVYSNQPQHF.

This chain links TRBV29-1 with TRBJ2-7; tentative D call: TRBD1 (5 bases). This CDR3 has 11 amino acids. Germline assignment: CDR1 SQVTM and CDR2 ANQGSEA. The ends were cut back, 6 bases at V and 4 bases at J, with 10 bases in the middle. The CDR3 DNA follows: TGCAGCGTAACACAGGATTACGAGCAGTACTTC. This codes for CSVTQDYEQYF.

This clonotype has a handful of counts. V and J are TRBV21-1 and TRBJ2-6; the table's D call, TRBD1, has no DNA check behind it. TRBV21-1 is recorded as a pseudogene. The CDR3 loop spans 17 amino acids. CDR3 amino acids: CASSKGRTGAGANVLTF. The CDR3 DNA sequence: TGTGCCAGCAGCAAAGGAAGGACAGGGGCTGGGGCCAACGTCCTGACTTTC.